This TCR beta chain originates from a study of brain T cells in children with intractable seizures. Study-wide findings and caveats: Patients' HCMV serostatus was unknown; virus specificity rests on CDR3 similarity alone. Absence of clones before surgery may stem from lower sequencing depth.

Per germline, CDR1 MDHEN and CDR2 SYDVKM. The CDR3 has 14 amino acids. V dropped 2 bases and J dropped 7; count of bases not matched to a gene: 5. For this clone: Its specificity is unknown.

Data came from immunoSEQ multiplex PCR; TCRdb stores just in-frame clones and leaves some out. The repertoire has around 80,000 clones, 90% to 95% of them found once; the top ten carry 24%. The sample was peripheral blood, taken at surgery. The chain joins TRBV28 to TRBJ1-5, with TRBD1 matching over 7 bases. The receptor comes from a girl aged 2-10 years with Rasmussen encephalitis and intractable seizures. This CDR3 reads CASSLIQGRQPQHF. The CDR3 coding sequence is TGTGCCAGCAGTTTAATACAGGGGAGGCAGCCCCAGCATTTT.